The 19 T cell receptor beta chains presented below share a single source sample, sequenced in a study of shared clonotypes between healthy human individuals. Some clones are missing from TCRdb's copy, which holds only in-frame ones; the method was immunoSEQ multiplex PCR. Of about 2 million clones listed, roughly 95% were seen once; the top ten hold 0.1% to 0.15%. Sequencing was performed on naive CD4+ T cells sorted from blood. Subset meaning: CD45RA+ positively selected. The receptors come from a man aged 18 to 35 in good health.

V usage is TRBV5-1 and J usage is TRBJ2-1; 7 bases map to TRBD2. Germline V CDR1 and CDR2: SGHRS, YFSETQ. The trim removed 0 bases at V and 4 bases at J, leaving 4 bases unmatched. The CDR3 consists of 15 residues. The CDR3: CASSLESGGYNEQFF. The CDR3 DNA reads TGCGCCAGCAGCTTGGAGTCCGGGGGGTACAATGAGCAGTTCTTC.

The V gene is TRBV28, the J gene TRBJ2-7, with D possibly being TRBD1 (6 bases). Germline assignment: CDR1 MDHEN and CDR2 SYDVKM. CDR3 size: 14 residues. Trimming left V 2 bases short and J 2 bases short, with 10 bases between. CDR3 sequence: CASSLKGQPYEQYF. In DNA, the CDR3 is TGTGCCAGCAGTTTAAAGGGACAACCCTACGAGCAGTACTTC. Combining the CDR3 with reference TRBV28 and TRBJ2-7 gives the whole variable domain DVKVTQSSRYLVKRTGEKVFLECVQDMDHENMFWYRQDPGLGLRLIYFSYDVKMKEKGDIPEGYSVSREKKERFSLILESASTNQTSMYLCASSLKGQPYEQYFGPGTRLTVT.

A word on this clone: The same CDR3 is also encoded by other DNA sequences in this sample. The chain carries TRBV18 and TRBJ2-1; 8 nucleotides align to TRBD2. The germline CDR1 and CDR2 sequences are KGHSH and LQKENI. With 5 bases clipped from V and 8 bases from J, the junction kept 5 bases outside the gene matches. The CDR3 runs to 13 residues. The CDR3 sequence is CASSSLLADEQFF. For the CDR3, the DNA is TGTGCCAGCTCATCCCTACTAGCGGATGAGCAGTTCTTC.

The J gene is TRBJ2-7, the V gene TRBV2; the D is unclear. Looked up from germline, CDR1 is SNHLY and CDR2 is FYNNEI. The CDR3 consists of 14 residues. V lost 6 bases to trimming and J lost 0 bases, with 12 bases between them. CDR3 sequence: CASRVEWGSYEQYF. In DNA, the CDR3 is TGTGCCAGCAGAGTCGAATGGGGCTCCTACGAGCAGTACTTC.

V gene TRBV10-3 combines with J gene TRBJ1-3; TRBD1 agrees at 7 bases. Germline-derived CDR1 and CDR2 are ENHRY and SYGVKD. With V trimmed by 10 bases and J by 0 bases, 3 bases remained unmatched. This CDR3 contains 13 residues. The CDR3 DNA reads as TGTGCCACGGCAGGGGGCTCTGGAAACACCATATATTTT. Its protein is CATAGGSGNTIYF.

The chain employs TRBV11-2 and TRBJ2-1; 8 bases align to TRBD2. The CDR3 consists of 13 residues. The germline CDR1 and CDR2 sequences are SGHAT and FQNNGV. Germline trimming cut 6 bases from V and 7 bases from J; bases unmatched to any gene: 5. CDR3 protein: CASRQTSANEQFF. DNA for the CDR3: TGTGCCAGCAGACAGACTAGCGCAAATGAGCAGTTCTTC. Drawing the rest from reference TRBV11-2 and TRBJ2-1, the complete variable domain is EAGVAQSPRYKIIEKRQSVAFWCNPISGHATLYWYQQILGQGPKLLIQFQNNGVVDDSQLPKDRFSAERLKGVDSTLKIQPAKLEDSAVYLCASRQTSANEQFFGPGTRLTVL.

This clone has only one observation. The chain combines TRBV7-9 with TRBJ2-7; 9 bases are a match to TRBD1. Germline values: CDR1 SEHNR, CDR2 FQNEAQ (reference sequence). The ends lost 4 bases at V and 3 bases at J; junction bases unmatched: 10. The CDR3 totals 16 residues. The CDR3 loop is CASSSGQGWKYYEQYF. Here the CDR3 DNA reads TGTGCCAGCAGCTCGGGACAGGGTTGGAAGTACTACGAGCAGTACTTC.

V gene TRBV7-2 combines with J gene TRBJ1-1; D is uncertain. Germline values: CDR1 SGHTA, CDR2 FQGNSA. The CDR3 is 13 residues long. V lost 2 bases, J lost 7 bases, and 11 bases lay in between. CDR3 coding DNA: TGTGCCAGCAGCTTACGGGTCCTCTTTGAAGCTTTCTTT. The encoded protein is CASSLRVLFEAFF.

The chain carries TRBV18 and TRBJ1-2, with 7 bases identical to TRBD1. This CDR3 is built from 15 residues. J gave up 3 bases and V 2 bases, and 6 bases lay outside the gene matches. Germline V CDR1 and CDR2: KGHSH, LQKENI. In DNA form, the CDR3 reads TGTGCCAGCTCACCAGCTATCGACAGGGACTATGGCTACACCTTC. As protein: CASSPAIDRDYGYTF.

The chain recombines TRBV9 with TRBJ2-3; D is ambiguous. Trimming took 4 bases from V and 4 from J, leaving 16 bases between them. Germline V lookup: CDR1 SGDLS, CDR2 YYNGEE. CDR3 length: 15 amino acids. The DNA of the CDR3 is TGTGCCAGCAGCCCCGATTTCCCGATGGCAGATACGCAGTATTTT. It is translated as CASSPDFPMADTQYF. Using reference TRBV9 and TRBJ2-3 for the parts outside the CDR3, the full variable domain is DSGVTQTPKHLITATGQRVTLRCSPRSGDLSVYWYQQSLDQGLQFLIQYYNGEERAKGNILERFSAQQFPDLHSELNLSSLELGDSALYFCASSPDFPMADTQYFGPGTRLTVL.

The chain recombines TRBV2 with TRBJ2-5; possibly TRBD1 or TRBD2 for D (6 bases each). The germline V gene encodes CDR1 SNHLY and CDR2 FYNNEI. This CDR3 region has 15 residues. The ends were cut back, 3 bases at V and 5 bases at J, with 16 bases in the middle. The CDR3 sequence: CASSDGGRPTETQYF. The CDR3 DNA follows: TGTGCCAGCAGTGACGGGGGCCGCCCGACGGAGACCCAGTACTTC.

The V call is TRBV5-1, the J call TRBJ2-3; D possibly corresponds to TRBD1 (6 bases). Germline CDR1 reads SGHRS; CDR2 reads YFSETQ. V was cut by 4 bases and J by 0 bases, with 15 bases left in between. The CDR3 covers 16 residues. DNA of the CDR3: TGCGCCAGCAGCCGAGTCAGGGGTAGAAGCACAGATACGCAGTATTTT. Translating it yields CASSRVRGRSTDTQYF.

The V and J genes are TRBV28 and TRBJ1-1; 7 nucleotides agree with TRBD1. V lost 4 bases, J lost 7 bases, and 18 bases stayed unmatched. In germline, CDR1 is MDHEN, CDR2 SYDVKM. This CDR3 has 17 residues. Here the CDR3 reads CASSSPWPPGGSLEAFF. The CDR3 DNA reads TGTGCCAGCAGTTCCCCGTGGCCTCCAGGGGGATCCCTTGAAGCTTTCTTT. The whole variable domain, remainder taken from reference TRBV28 and TRBJ1-1, is DVKVTQSSRYLVKRTGEKVFLECVQDMDHENMFWYRQDPGLGLRLIYFSYDVKMKEKGDIPEGYSVSREKKERFSLILESASTNQTSMYLCASSSPWPPGGSLEAFFGQGTRLTVV.

The chain couples TRBV19 to TRBJ2-5; D is unresolved. Germline V gene lookup returns CDR1 LNHDA and CDR2 SQIVND (reference sequence). With 3 bases removed from V and 3 bases from J, the gap between germline ends came to 8 bases. The CDR3 consists of 13 residues. Here the CDR3 reads CASSMGRKETQYF. The CDR3, as DNA: TGTGCCAGTAGTATGGGTAGAAAAGAGACCCAGTACTTC.

The chain joins TRBV10-2 to TRBJ1-1, with D tentatively TRBD1 (5 bases). Germline V gene sequence: CDR1 WSHSY, CDR2 SAAADI. The CDR3 is 15 residues long. V lost 7 bases and J 5 bases, leaving 20 bases between the germline ends. CDR3 DNA: TGCGCCAGCAAAGCAGGGAGGTGGAATGGAACTGAAGCTTTCTTT. It is translated as CASKAGRWNGTEAFF.

This sequence joins TRBV18 and TRBJ2-5, with a tentative D call TRBD1 (6 bases). CDR1 KGHSH and CDR2 LQKENI come from the germline V gene. The CDR3 is 15 residues long. V was cut by 3 bases and J by 2 bases, with 13 bases left in between. The CDR3 bases are TGTGCCAGCTCACCGACGACAGGCCTACAAGAGACCCAGTACTTC. Translating gives CASSPTTGLQETQYF.

The CDR3 here is CASIARGNTEAFF. CDR3 nucleotides: TGTGCCAGCATCGCGAGGGGGAACACTGAAGCTTTCTTT. V gene TRBV11-1 combines with J gene TRBJ1-1; tentatively, D is TRBD1 (5 bases). The CDR3 length is 13 residues. Germline V gene sequence: CDR1 SGHAT, CDR2 FQDESV (reference sequence). Trimming removed 7 bases at V and 1 base at J, with 10 bases between.

As for this clone: The same CDR3 also results from other DNA sequences found in this sample. The chain links TRBV28 to TRBJ2-6; 7 bases align to TRBD1. Germline trimming cut 6 bases from V and 2 bases from J; bases unmatched to any gene: 4. Germline V CDR1 and CDR2: MDHEN, SYDVKM. The CDR3 is 15 residues long. The CDR3 sequence: CASSLGTAGANVLTF. The CDR3 DNA follows: TGTGCCAGCAGCCTCGGGACAGCTGGGGCCAACGTCCTGACTTTC. Together with reference TRBV28 and TRBJ2-6, the CDR3 gives the full variable domain: DVKVTQSSRYLVKRTGEKVFLECVQDMDHENMFWYRQDPGLGLRLIYFSYDVKMKEKGDIPEGYSVSREKKERFSLILESASTNQTSMYLCASSLGTAGANVLTFGAGSRLTVL.

The gene calls are TRBV25-1 and TRBJ1-5; 9 bases match TRBD1. This CDR3 spans 15 amino acids. Germline V gene lookup returns CDR1 MGHDK and CDR2 SYGVNS. The junction had 8 bases not matched to a gene; V was cut back by 4 bases and J by 7 bases. This chain's CDR3 is CASSASTGGGQPQHF. DNA for the CDR3: TGTGCCAGCAGTGCCTCGACAGGGGGAGGCCAGCCCCAGCATTTT.